What follows are 26 T cell receptor beta chains derived from one specimen sequenced in a study of tumor and adjacent non-tumor tissue in lung cancer. No cell sorting was done before RNA was extracted from the tissue. This non-tumor lung sample came from over 3 cm beyond the tumor edge. The library came from three nested PCR rounds adapted from ARM-PCR protocols. Each CDR3 protein is one row after TCRdb ran MiXCR on the multiplex PCR reads. The sample includes under 95,000 distinct CDR3 sequences, 65% to 85% of them seen just once. The sample consisted of distant non-tumor lung tissue. The source of these receptors is a man aged 55 to 70 with non-small cell lung cancer.

V usage is TRBV6-1 and J usage is TRBJ2-7, with a weak D call TRBD2 (6 bases). CDR3 length: 15 amino acids. Trimming stripped 6 bases from V and 3 bases from J, with 18 bases between. Germline V gene data show CDR1 as MNHNS and CDR2 as SASEGT. In DNA form, the CDR3 reads TGTGCCAGCAGCCTGGGACTTGAGGCGTACTACGAGCAGTACTTC. Translated: CASSLGLEAYYEQYF.

This clonotype was found many times. J is TRBJ1-2 and V is TRBV6-2 or TRBV6-3; D gene uncertain. This CDR3 has 13 amino acids. With 5 bases removed from V and 0 bases from J, the gap between germline ends came to 7 bases. Germline CDR1 and CDR2: MNHEY and SVGEGT. Here the CDR3 reads CASSNQANYGYTF. CDR3 bases: TGTGCCAGCAGTAACCAAGCTAACTATGGCTACACCTTC.

This clonotype appeared a few times. The junction and the germline gene differ at one end; a read error may be behind it. The rearrangement links TRBV24-1 to TRBJ1-2; D call uncertain. The germline gives CDR1 KGHDR, CDR2 SFDVKD. The CDR3 runs 15 residues. The CDR3 region has the DNA TGCGCCACCAGTGATGCCGGACGGTCCGCCTATGGCTACACCTTC. Amino acid sequence: CATSDAGRSAYGYTF.

This clonotype has only a few counts. This may come from a read error, since a much larger clone is one base off. The rearrangement joins TRBV28 to TRBJ2-2, with TRBD1 identical over 7 bases. The germline V gene has CDR1 MDHEN and CDR2 SYDVKM. V gave up 4 bases and J gave up 7 bases; unmatched junction bases: 15. The CDR3 is made up of 17 amino acids. As DNA, the CDR3 is TGTGCCAGCAGTTCTAACAGGGGAAGAGAGGCCAACGGGGAGCTGTTTTTT. Encoded protein: CASSSNRGREANGELFF.

This clonotype is a singleton in its sample. The junction and the germline gene differ at one end; a read error may be behind it. The V gene is TRBV5-6, the J gene TRBJ2-3; 11 positions match TRBD1. Germline V lookup: CDR1 SGHDT, CDR2 YYEEEE. The CDR3 totals 16 residues. DNA of the CDR3: TGTGCCAGCAGCCTGGGGACAGGGGGTAGCACACATACGCAGTATTTT. Encoded protein: CASSLGTGGSTHTQYF.

This clonotype was seen a few times. This could be a read error, since a much larger clone is one nucleotide away. The chain employs TRBV5-6 and TRBJ2-4; 14 positions match TRBD2. This CDR3 region has 16 residues. CDR1 and CDR2 from the germline V gene are SGHDT and YYEEEE. The CDR3 bases are TGTGTCAGCGGACTAGCGGGGGGCGTAGCCAAAAACATTCAGTACTTC. Its translation is CVSGLAGGVAKNIQYF.

For this clonotype: Mismatch with germline at one junction end may stem from a read error. V and J are TRBV11-2 and TRBJ2-5; 7 bases fit TRBD2. The CDR3 consists of 16 residues. Germline CDR1 SGHAT, CDR2 FQNNGV. CDR3 region: CASSSTVGGPKETQNF. CDR3 sequence (DNA): TGTGCCAGCAGCTCCACAGTGGGAGGGCCAAAGGAGACCCAGAACTTC.

The CDR3 loop is CASRTLGQGWREQFF. The CDR3 DNA follows: TGTGCCAGCAGGACCCTGGGACAGGGATGGCGTGAGCAGTTCTTC. This chain links TRBV6-2 or TRBV6-3 with TRBJ2-1, with TRBD1 identical over 9 bases. This CDR3 has 15 residues. V shed 6 bases and J 9 bases; nucleotides not matched to a gene: 12. Germline V CDR1 and CDR2: MNHEY, SVGEGT.

As concerns this clonotype: One junction end disagrees with the germline gene, perhaps due to a read error. The chain links TRBV20-1 to TRBJ2-2, with TRBD2 as a possible D gene (6 bases). The CDR3 runs 17 residues. In germline, CDR1 is DFQATT, CDR2 SNEGSKA (reference sequence). The CDR3 reads CSTRASGGGSNTGELFF. The DNA for the CDR3 is TGCAGTACTAGAGCTTCGGGTGGGGGGAGTAACACCGGGGAACTGTTTTTT.

A single count supports this clonotype. Germline is not matched at one junction end, which may reflect a read error. The chain recombines TRBV11-2 with TRBJ2-5, with D perhaps TRBD1 (7 bases). Germline assignment: CDR1 SGHAT and CDR2 FQNNGV. The CDR3 has 13 residues. The CDR3 DNA follows: TGTGTCAGCAGGACTACAGGGGAAGAGACCCACTACTTC. It yields the protein CVSRTTGEETHYF.

Concerning this clonotype: A clone one base away is much larger, so this may be a read error. V and J are TRBV30 and TRBJ1-1; a weak D match, TRBD1 (5 bases). The CDR3 covers 15 residues. Germline V gives CDR1 GTSNPN, CDR2 SVGIG (reference sequence). In nucleotides, the CDR3 is TGTGCCTGGTTCCGGCTGGGACTTATGAACACTGAAACTTTCTTT. Translated: CAWFRLGLMNTETFF.

As concerns this clonotype: Since the CDR3 does not end with the conserved phenylalanine or tryptophan, this likely comes from a read error. CDR3 nucleotides: TGCAGCATTGAAGTAGGGCTCCCTGAAGCTTTCATT. This codes for CSIEVGLPEAFI. The chain uses TRBV29-1 and TRBJ1-1, with unresolved D. CDR1 and CDR2 from the germline V gene are SQVTM and ANQGSEA. This CDR3 has 12 amino acids.

The chain joins TRBV20-1 to TRBJ2-5, with TRBD2 matching 12 bases. Germline V lookup: CDR1 DFQATT, CDR2 SNEGSKA (reference sequence). The CDR3 loop spans 17 amino acids. V trimming: 0 bases; J trimming: 9 bases; junction bases outside the gene matches: 14. The CDR3 region has the DNA TGCAGTGCTAGAGATCAGGAGACTAGCGGGGGCGCGCTTCCCCAGTACTTC. Translating it yields CSARDQETSGGALPQYF.

Turning to this clonotype: A read error is possible here, since a much larger clone lies one base away. The rearrangement joins TRBV28 to TRBJ2-7; D possibly matches TRBD1 or TRBD2 (6 bases each). This CDR3 comprises 16 residues. V was trimmed by 5 bases and J by 0 bases, leaving 17 bases between them. CDR1 and CDR2 (germline): MDHEN, SYDVKM. Here the CDR3 DNA reads TGTGCCAGCAGTCCCCCCGGGGGCTTGGGCTCCTACGAGCAGTACTTC. Amino acids: CASSPPGGLGSYEQYF.

With respect to this clonotype: A read error may produce the germline difference seen at one junction end. V gene TRBV11-2 combines with J gene TRBJ2-3; D might be TRBD1 or TRBD2, each matching 5 bases. The germline V gene encodes CDR1 SGHAT and CDR2 FQNNGV. The CDR3 is 16 amino acids. The CDR3 DNA reads as TGTGCCATCAGCTCCGACAGAGGGGTCGGCACAGATACGCAGTATTTT. Translated: CAISSDRGVGTDTQYF.

For this clonotype: The missing conserved phenylalanine or tryptophan at the end of this CDR3 makes a read error likely. The DNA is left out, because the CDR3 cannot be placed on it with certainty; the CDR3 is given as TCRdb lists it. V gene TRBV6-1 combines with J gene TRBJ2-5. Germline assignment: CDR1 MNHNS and CDR2 SASEGT. The CDR3 spans 8 residues, counting both ends. The CDR3 sequence: CARSISNL.

This chain's CDR3 is CTNSIIAGPNNEQFF. The DNA of the CDR3 is TGTACCAACAGCATTATAGCGGGGCCTAACAATGAGCAGTTCTTC. The chain joins TRBV5-4 to TRBJ2-1; 8 bases fit TRBD2. The CDR3 loop spans 15 amino acids. The germline CDR1 and CDR2 sequences are SGHNT and YYREEE (reference sequence).

The CDR3 loop reads CASSPPDPVGETQYF. The CDR3, as DNA: TGTGCCAGCAGTCCCCCGGACCCAGTTGGGGAGACCCAGTACTTC. J is TRBJ2-5 and V is TRBV6-6; no clear D. V lost 5 bases, J lost 5 bases, and 18 bases lay in between. The CDR3 extends over 15 amino acids. Germline V gives CDR1 MNHNY, CDR2 SVGAGI (reference sequence).

This clonotype has a count of ten or more. The chain carries TRBV6-1 and TRBJ2-3, with D possibly matching TRBD2 (7 bases). Germline V gene lookup returns CDR1 MNHNS and CDR2 SASEGT. V was shortened by 7 bases and J by 2 bases, with 16 bases between the two germline ends. The CDR3 covers 15 residues. Here the CDR3 reads CASTSGGPDTDTQYF. CDR3 DNA: TGTGCCAGCACATCCGGGGGGCCGGACACAGATACGCAGTATTTT.

Comments on this clonotype: With a much larger clone just one base away, this may be a read error. The chain recombines TRBV12-3 or TRBV12-4 with TRBJ2-2, with D unresolved. V was clipped by 2 bases and J by 5 bases, with 15 bases between them. This CDR3 is built from 16 residues. Here the CDR3 DNA reads TGTGCCAGCAGTTTAAGGGCAAGGCCTAGAACCGGGGAGCTGTTTTTT. Its protein product is CASSLRARPRTGELFF.

As regards this clonotype: One base away lies a much larger clone, so this may be a sequencing read error. The chain has TRBV5-4 and TRBJ2-7; D is uncertain. Germline CDR1 is SGHNT and CDR2 is YYREEE (reference sequence). V lost 4 bases and J lost 3, with 5 bases in between. The CDR3 loop spans 11 amino acids. Written as DNA, the CDR3 is TGTGCCAGCAGCATCGACTACGAGCAGTACTTC. It specifies CASSIDYEQYF.

This sequence joins TRBV6-1 and TRBJ2-3; 9 positions agree with TRBD1. The V gene's germline CDR1 is MNHNS and CDR2 SASEGT. The CDR3 has 16 amino acids. V lost 2 bases and J lost 6; bases outside the gene matches: 9. The CDR3 loop is CASSENSGTGRDTQYF. Here the CDR3 DNA reads TGTGCCAGCAGTGAAAATTCTGGGACAGGGAGGGATACGCAGTATTTT.

V and J are TRBV4-2 and TRBJ2-1; 9 bases are shared with TRBD2. The CDR3 extends over 16 amino acids. V lost 5 bases, J lost 4 bases, and 9 bases stayed unmatched. CDR1 is LGHNA and CDR2 is YNFKEQ in the germline V gene. The DNA for the CDR3 is TGTGCCAGCAGCAAAGGACTAGCGTGGGCTTACAATGAGCAGTTCTTC. Residues: CASSKGLAWAYNEQFF.

J is TRBJ2-1 and V is TRBV20-1; the match to TRBD1 covers 7 bases. The CDR3 totals 15 residues. Trimming cost V 6 bases and J 9 bases; bases outside gene matches: 17. Germline assignment: CDR1 DFQATT and CDR2 SNEGSKA (reference sequence). CDR3 loop: CSAKWKGGIWGEQFF. Here the CDR3 DNA reads TGCAGTGCCAAGTGGAAAGGGGGCATTTGGGGTGAGCAGTTCTTC.

The chain employs TRBV19 and TRBJ1-5; the D gene is possibly TRBD1 (5 bases). The V end was cut by 7 bases, the J end by 8 bases, with 24 bases between. CDR1 is LNHDA and CDR2 is SQIVND in the germline V gene (reference sequence). CDR3 length: 16 residues. CDR3 amino acids: CASNPGRGVKRKPQHF. The CDR3 region has the DNA TGTGCCAGTAATCCGGGCCGGGGGGTAAAGAGGAAGCCCCAGCATTTT.

This clonotype has ten or more counts. The genes are TRBV20-1 and TRBJ2-7; the match to TRBD2 covers 9 bases. V dropped 7 bases and J dropped 6; count of bases not matched to a gene: 13. The CDR3 consists of 14 residues. CDR1 DFQATT and CDR2 SNEGSKA come from the germline V gene (reference sequence). CDR3 loop: CSDISAGGPCEQYF. The CDR3, as DNA: TGCAGTGATATTTCAGCGGGGGGTCCCTGCGAGCAGTACTTC.